Following are 29 T cell receptor beta chains from one sample sequenced in a study of T cell responses to AZD1222 COVID-19 vaccine. Using immunoSEQ multiplex PCR, the repertoire was profiled, and TCRdb retains in-frame clones only, with some absent. The data show 90,000 to 150,000 clones, with about nine tenths seen just once and roughly 2.3% held by the top ten. Sequencing was performed on peripheral blood, taken on day 0 of AZD1222 vaccination. The receptors derive from an adult in good health.

This clone was counted once. The chain couples TRBV29-1 to TRBJ1-6; D gene uncertain. From germline, CDR1 is SQVTM and CDR2 ANQGSEA. The CDR3 covers 18 residues. CDR3 sequence reads: CRDLLQDKVGLFNSPLHF. As DNA, the CDR3 is TGCAGGGATCTCCTTCAGGATAAGGTAGGGCTATTTAATTCACCCCTCCACTTT.

The CDR3 DNA is TGTGCTAGTGGTTTGGCAGGAGCTATTGAGCAGTTCTTC. Its protein product is CASGLAGAIEQFF. The V gene is TRBV12-5, the J gene TRBJ2-1; no reliable D call. The ends were cut back, 1 base at V and 9 bases at J, with 10 bases in the middle. The CDR3 is 13 residues long. Per germline, CDR1 LGHNT and CDR2 FRNRAP.

The rearrangement uses TRBV25-1 and TRBJ2-1, with D hard to call. This CDR3 is 16 amino acids long. Trimming removed 3 bases at V and 0 bases at J, with 12 bases between. Germline-derived CDR1 and CDR2 are MGHDK and SYGVNS. CDR3 nucleotides: TGTGCCAGCAGTGAGTCTACGGGCCCCTCCTACAATGAGCAGTTCTTC. It translates to CASSESTGPSYNEQFF.

The chain uses TRBV28 and TRBJ2-7; no firm D call. CDR3 length: 13 amino acids. Trimming cost V 8 bases and J 5 bases, with 16 bases left between them. CDR1 is MDHEN, CDR2 SYDVKM, per germline. The CDR3 bases are TGTGCCAGCGAAGGCGCCCCCACCCACGAGCAGTACTTC. Its translation is CASEGAPTHEQYF.

The J gene is TRBJ1-2, the V gene TRBV28, with D hard to call. V gave up 3 bases and J gave up 2 bases, with 10 bases separating them. The CDR3 contains 14 residues. Germline CDR1 is MDHEN and CDR2 is SYDVKM. CDR3 loop: CASSLGGSNYGYTF. The CDR3 coding sequence is TGTGCCAGCAGTTTGGGTGGATCAAACTATGGCTACACCTTC.

This clone has a single count. The chain carries TRBV3-1 (or the pseudogene TRBV3-2) and TRBJ2-1; possibly TRBD2 for D (6 bases). The CDR3 sequence is 14 residues long. V was cut by 4 bases and J by 8 bases, with 15 bases left in between. Per germline, CDR1 LGHDT and CDR2 YNNKEL (reference sequence). The CDR3 nucleotides are TGTGCCAGCAGCCTCGACCCGGGGGTGGATGAGCAGTTCTTC. Translated, it gives CASSLDPGVDEQFF.

The DNA of the CDR3 is TGTGCCAGCAGCGTAGATCCGGGAGGGATTGCAGATACGCAGTATTTT. It translates to CASSVDPGGIADTQYF. The chain is built from TRBV9 and TRBJ2-3; TRBD2 aligns across 8 bases. Germline lookup yields CDR1 SGDLS and CDR2 YYNGEE. Trimming removed 0 bases from V and 4 bases from J; junction bases left unmatched: 7. The CDR3 runs to 16 residues.

The CDR3 nucleotides read TGTGCCAGCAGCCGCGACAGAATTCAGCCCCAGCATTTT. Translation: CASSRDRIQPQHF. The gene calls are TRBV5-6 and TRBJ1-5; TRBD1 is a possible D gene (5 bases). Trimming pared 4 bases from V and 6 bases from J, leaving 11 bases between. Germline V gene data show CDR1 as SGHDT and CDR2 as YYEEEE. The CDR3 runs 13 residues.

The table lists this clone with a count of one. V usage is TRBV10-2 and J usage is TRBJ2-7, with D hard to call. Germline loops: CDR1 WSHSY, CDR2 SAAADI. This CDR3 region has 13 residues. Trimming took off 6 bases at V and 5 bases at J, with 14 bases between the two ends. CDR3 nucleotide sequence: TGCGCCAGCAGGCCCTTATTAGGCCACGAGCAGTACTTC. The encoded protein is CASRPLLGHEQYF.

The rearrangement joins TRBV24-1 to TRBJ2-1; TRBD2 might be the D (5 bases). Germline V CDR1 and CDR2: KGHDR, SFDVKD. Trimming removed 5 bases from V and 8 bases from J, with 24 bases in between. The CDR3 runs to 17 residues. CDR3 sequence (DNA): TGTGCCACCAGTGCCGCCCGCGGCGAGGGCCTAGGCCATGAGCAGTTCTTC. Protein: CATSAARGEGLGHEQFF.

The rearrangement links TRBV19 to TRBJ1-3, with 10 bases that match TRBD1. The CDR3 has 15 residues. Germline trimming cut 7 bases from V and 1 base from J; bases unmatched to any gene: 4. Germline CDR1 is LNHDA and CDR2 is SQIVND (reference sequence). This CDR3 is CASTPDRGSGNTIYF. The CDR3 DNA reads as TGTGCCAGTACACCGGACAGGGGGTCTGGAAACACCATATATTTT.

The CDR3 nucleotides read TGCAGCGTTGGATGGGGAAACGGGGAGCTGTTTTTT. It is translated as CSVGWGNGELFF. The chain employs TRBV29-1 and TRBJ2-2; D gene ambiguous. Germline CDR1 is SQVTM and CDR2 is ANQGSEA. V was trimmed by 4 bases and J by 7 bases, leaving 10 bases between them. The CDR3 is made up of 12 amino acids.

The chain combines TRBV15 with TRBJ2-2; TRBD2 might be the D (5 bases). The V end lost 0 bases, the J end lost 6 bases, and 11 bases lay between the germline ends. Germline CDR1 and CDR2: LNHNV and YYDKDF (reference sequence). CDR3 length equals 15 residues. The CDR3 DNA sequence: TGTGCCACCAGCAGAGATCCGAGGGTCCCCGGGGAGCTGTTTTTT. Amino acids: CATSRDPRVPGELFF.

This chain connects TRBV7-9 to TRBJ2-3; tentative D call: TRBD2 (6 bases). Per the germline V gene, CDR1 is SEHNR and CDR2 is FQNEAQ (reference sequence). V was pared by 1 base and J by 2 bases, with 10 bases between. The CDR3 sequence is 15 residues long. CDR3 DNA sequence: TGTGCCAGCAGCTTAGGAGGCGGGGTCACAGATACGCAGTATTTT. This translates into CASSLGGGVTDTQYF.

For this clone: The junction shows a germline mismatch at one end, possibly a read error. The J gene is TRBJ1-3, the V gene TRBV12-3 or TRBV12-4, with 7 nucleotides matching TRBD1. The CDR3 spans 11 residues. The CDR3 protein is CASSFGKQGTF. The CDR3 nucleotides are TGTGCCAGCAGTTTCGGAAAACAGGGGACTTTT.

The chain uses TRBV11-3 and TRBJ2-1, with D perhaps assigned TRBD1 or TRBD2 (5 bases each). Trimming removed 3 bases from V and 7 bases from J, with 10 bases in between. Germline CDR1 and CDR2: SGHNT and YENEEA. The CDR3 has 13 residues. The CDR3 nucleotides read TGTGCCAGCAGCTTGGGACCGGTTAATGAGCAGTTCTTC. Translation gives CASSLGPVNEQFF.

The V and J genes are TRBV28 and TRBJ1-5, with no clear D. Trimming took 3 bases from V and 3 from J, leaving 12 bases between them. CDR3 length: 15 residues. Germline V gene sequence: CDR1 MDHEN, CDR2 SYDVKM. For the CDR3, the DNA is TGTGCCAGCAGTTTCTCGGCCAGTCCCAATCAGCCCCAGCATTTT. Residues: CASSFSASPNQPQHF.

The chain carries TRBV28 and TRBJ2-4; a weak D match, TRBD1 (6 bases). Germline V gene lookup returns CDR1 MDHEN and CDR2 SYDVKM. This CDR3 spans 15 amino acids. The V and J ends lost 7 bases and 9 bases respectively, with 22 bases between them. CDR3 sequence reads: CASTITQGQSVIQYF. The CDR3 bases are TGTGCCAGCACCATAACACAGGGCCAGTCAGTCATTCAGTACTTC.

This clone was seen a few times. CDR3 in amino acids: CASSLRGQPQHF. CDR3 sequence (DNA): TGTGCCAGCAGCTTAAGGGGTCAGCCCCAGCATTTT. The rearrangement uses TRBV7-2 and TRBJ1-5, with D perhaps matching TRBD1 (5 bases). Germline V lookup: CDR1 SGHTA, CDR2 FQGNSA. CDR3 length equals 12 residues. V lost 2 bases and J 6 bases, leaving 5 bases between the germline ends.

The chain is built from TRBV6-5 and TRBJ1-3, with 9 bases lining up with TRBD1. This CDR3 has 16 amino acids. Germline V gives CDR1 MNHEY, CDR2 SVGAGI. J lost 2 bases, V lost 0 bases, and 2 bases had no gene match. CDR3 DNA: TGTGCCAGCAGTTACTCAGGGACAGGGCCTGGAAACACCATATATTTT. Protein: CASSYSGTGPGNTIYF.

The chain recombines TRBV18 with TRBJ1-6; D ambiguous. V was clipped by 1 base and J by 6 bases, with 4 bases between them. CDR1 is KGHSH and CDR2 is LQKENI in the germline V gene. There are 13 residues in the CDR3. CDR3 loop: CASSPLGNSPLHF. CDR3 in DNA: TGTGCCAGCTCACCACTGGGTAATTCACCCCTCCACTTT.

J is TRBJ2-1 and V is TRBV6-5, with 12 bases identical to TRBD2. The CDR3 extends over 14 amino acids. The germline CDR1 and CDR2 sequences are MNHEY and SVGAGI. V lost 5 bases, J lost 6 bases, and 2 bases stayed unmatched. DNA of the CDR3: TGTGCCAGCAGTACGGGACTAGCGGGCAATGAGCAGTTCTTC. It codes for CASSTGLAGNEQFF.

The chain is built from TRBV9 and TRBJ2-1, with TRBD2 matching 9 bases. The CDR3 spans 16 residues. The V segment lost 0 bases and the J segment 8 bases; nucleotides outside the gene matches: 9. Germline CDR1 SGDLS, CDR2 YYNGEE. Here the CDR3 DNA reads TGTGCCAGCAGCGTAGCGTTAGGACTAGCGAACCATGAGCAGTTCTTC. It encodes CASSVALGLANHEQFF.

The rearrangement uses TRBV2 and TRBJ1-2, with 10 bases that match TRBD1. The CDR3 sequence is 15 residues long. The germline V gene encodes CDR1 SNHLY and CDR2 FYNNEI. V lost 9 bases and J lost 0; bases outside the gene matches: 7. CDR3 sequence reads: CASPGQGSSNYGYTF. CDR3 sequence (DNA): TGTGCCAGTCCGGGACAGGGGTCCTCTAACTATGGCTACACCTTC.

J is TRBJ2-2 and V is TRBV9; 13 bases match TRBD2. The germline gives CDR1 SGDLS, CDR2 YYNGEE. The CDR3 has 16 amino acids. V shed 4 bases and J 6 bases; nucleotides not matched to a gene: 6. Here the CDR3 DNA reads TGTGCCAGCAGCCCGCGACTAGCGGGAGGAGCCGGGGAGCTGTTTTTT. Translation gives CASSPRLAGGAGELFF.

The count of this clone is one. The gene calls are TRBV6-4 and TRBJ2-1, with D perhaps being TRBD1 or TRBD2 (5 bases each). V lost 6 bases, J lost 7 bases, and 16 bases lay in between. CDR3 length equals 14 residues. Germline CDR1 and CDR2: MRHNA and SNTAGT. CDR3 sequence reads: CASSRDPLANEQFF. CDR3 in DNA: TGTGCCAGCAGCCGGGACCCCCTTGCAAATGAGCAGTTCTTC.

In its sample, this clone was seen once. The gene calls are TRBV18 and TRBJ2-3; D is unclear. Trimming left V 2 bases short and J 0 bases short, with 9 bases between. CDR1 and CDR2 (germline): KGHSH, LQKENI. The CDR3 contains 15 residues. The DNA for the CDR3 is TGTGCCAGCTCACCATGGCAGGCGAGCACAGATACGCAGTATTTT. This codes for CASSPWQASTDTQYF. The full variable domain, its missing parts supplied by reference TRBV18 and TRBJ2-3, is NAGVMQNPRHLVRRRGQEARLRCSPMKGHSHVYWYRQLPEEGLKFMVYLQKENIIDESGMPKERFSAEFPKEGPSILRIQQVVRGDSAAYFCASSPWQASTDTQYFGPGTRLTVL.

The chain couples TRBV19 to TRBJ1-1; 9 nucleotides line up with TRBD1. V lost 6 bases, J lost 6 bases, and 11 bases stayed unmatched. The CDR3 sequence is 15 residues long. The germline CDR1 and CDR2 sequences are LNHDA and SQIVND (reference sequence). This CDR3 is CASSTGGSTSSEAFF. The DNA for the CDR3 is TGTGCCAGTAGCACAGGGGGCTCAACAAGCTCTGAAGCTTTCTTT.

The rearrangement uses TRBV24-1 and TRBJ1-1; the D gene is possibly TRBD1 (6 bases). V was clipped by 9 bases and J by 1 base, with 20 bases between them. CDR1 is KGHDR, CDR2 SFDVKD, per germline. CDR3 length: 16 amino acids. This CDR3 is CATGHRDFDENTEAFF. In nucleotides, the CDR3 is TGTGCCACCGGGCACAGGGATTTCGACGAGAACACTGAAGCTTTCTTT.